This is a list of T cell receptor beta chains from one sample in a study of cytomegalovirus exposure and HLA in healthy donors. TCRdb's copy holds only in-frame clones and misses some; the assay was immunoSEQ multiplex PCR. The sample lists approximately 260,000 clones; around 85% were seen once. The specimen sequenced was PBMCs. The receptors were gathered from a woman aged 25 to 39 in good health and CMV-seropositive. CDR3s include the opening cysteine and the closing phenylalanine or tryptophan. The D gene is left open where the match is weak. The size entry is marked missing in some rows and otherwise reads once, few, many or a size class.

TGCAGTACTTATATGAACACTGAAGCTTTCTTT	CSTYMNTEAFF	.	TRBV20-1	.	TRBJ1-1
TGTGCCAGCAGCTTAGGGCTCCCCCCCTACGAGCAGTACTTC	CASSLGLPPYEQYF	.	TRBV7-2	.	TRBJ2-7
TGTGCCAGCAGCCCCATCCCATCGGACCGAAGGACTAGCGGGGACCTCTACGAGCAGTACTTC	CASSPIPSDRRTSGDLYEQYF	.	TRBV14	TRBD2	TRBJ2-7
TGTGCCAGCAGCTTATCAGGGGGGCGGTCAGAGACCCAGTACTTC	CASSLSGGRSETQYF	.	TRBV7-3	.	TRBJ2-5
TGTGCCAGTAGTCCCCTGGACAGAGATACCTACGAGCAGTACTTC	CASSPLDRDTYEQYF	.	TRBV19	.	TRBJ2-7
TGTGCCACACGGGAGGCAGGCCTCTCCTACAATGAGCAGTTCTTC	CATREAGLSYNEQFF	.	TRBV10-3	TRBD2	TRBJ2-1
TGTGCCAGTAGTATAGTAGCAGGGAACTATGGCTACACCTTC	CASSIVAGNYGYTF	.	TRBV19	.	TRBJ1-2
TGCGCCAGCTCTAGAGGGAGTGTCGGGGAGCTGTTTTTT	CASSRGSVGELFF	once	TRBV5-1	.	TRBJ2-2
TGTGCCAGCACGGAGCAGCCCGGAAACACCATATATTTT	CASTEQPGNTIYF	.	TRBV6-1	.	TRBJ1-3
TGTGCCAGCAGCTTGGGCAGTTCGGAGATCTACGAGCAGTACTTC	CASSLGSSEIYEQYF	.	TRBV5-5	.	TRBJ2-7
TGCGCCAGCAGCCAGGCCGGGACAAATCTTCTCCAGCCCCAGCATTTT	CASSQAGTNLLQPQHF	once	TRBV4-1	.	TRBJ1-5
TGTGCCTGGAGTATTGAGGGGAACACTGAAGCTTTCTTT	CAWSIEGNTEAFF	few	TRBV30	.	TRBJ1-1
TGTGCCATCAGTGATTTGGAGCATTCCTCCTACAATGAGCAGTTCTTC	CAISDLEHSSYNEQFF	.	TRBV10-3	.	TRBJ2-1
TGTGCCAGCAGCTTGGGAGCGGGAGTAGGTGGGGCCAAAAACATTCAGTACTTC	CASSLGAGVGGAKNIQYF	.	TRBV5-4	TRBD2	TRBJ2-4
TGTGCCAGCAGCTTAGGACAGGTCTCCTACGAGCAGTACTTC	CASSLGQVSYEQYF	.	TRBV7-9	.	TRBJ2-7
TGTGCCAGCAGCTTAGTGGCAGGTGAAGCTGAAGCTTTCTTT	CASSLVAGEAEAFF	.	TRBV11-2	.	TRBJ1-1
TGTGCCAGCAGCGTAGTTCAACTAGCGGGAGGCAATGAGCAGTTCTTC	CASSVVQLAGGNEQFF	.	TRBV9	TRBD2	TRBJ2-1
TGCGCCAGCAGTGCTGTCAGGGTAAACGAGCAGTACTTC	CASSAVRVNEQYF	.	TRBV10-1	.	TRBJ2-7
TGTGCCAGCAGGGACAGGTTGCAAGGTGAAGCTTTCTTT	CASRDRLQGEAFF	.	TRBV2	TRBD1	TRBJ1-1
TGTGCCAGCGGACCCGGGACTAGCGGGCGCGAGCAGTACTTC	CASGPGTSGREQYF	.	TRBV5-6	TRBD2	TRBJ2-7
TGCGCCAGCAGCCCGCCGGGACAGGGGCGGACTGAAGCTTTCTTT	CASSPPGQGRTEAFF	.	TRBV5-1	TRBD1	TRBJ1-1
TGTGCCAGCAGTCGGGACAGCTACTATGGCTACACCTTC	CASSRDSYYGYTF	.	TRBV6-1	TRBD1	TRBJ1-2
TGCGCCAGCAGCTTGAATCAGGGGCCTGGAAACACCATATATTTT	CASSLNQGPGNTIYF	once	TRBV5-1	.	TRBJ1-3
TGCGCCAGCAGCTTGGCCCTTGCTAGCGGGAATGAGCAGTTCTTC	CASSLALASGNEQFF	.	TRBV5-1	TRBD2	TRBJ2-1
TGTGCCAGCAGCTCTAGGACAGGCACAGATACGCAGTATTTT	CASSSRTGTDTQYF	.	TRBV7-8	.	TRBJ2-3
TGTGCCAGCAGTTACTCGCGGGGGGCCCCCTACGAGCAGTACTTC	CASSYSRGAPYEQYF	.	TRBV6-5	TRBD2	TRBJ2-7
TGTGCCAGCAGCTTAGGCGGGAGCCACCAAGAGACCCAGTACTTC	CASSLGGSHQETQYF	.	TRBV11-3	TRBD2	TRBJ2-5